The next 9 T cell receptor beta chains were all read from a single sample in a study of CD8+CD57+ T cells in acquired aplastic anemia. Genomic DNA, the template, was used for profiling of the TCR beta VDJ and CDR3. TCRdb analysed the reads with MiXCR anew, one entry per CDR3 protein. Altogether around 190,000 distinct CDR3 sequences are present, approximately 50% being singletons, with the ten largest covering about a sixth. Sequencing was carried out using sorted CD4+, CD8+, or CD8+CD57+ T cells (not recorded which) from PBMCs. The receptors here all came from a human donor in good health, serving as a control.

A word on this clonotype: A clone one base away is much larger, so this may be a read error. The rearrangement links TRBV14 to TRBJ2-6, with D perhaps TRBD1 (5 bases). The CDR3 is 16 amino acids. Looked up from germline, CDR1 is SGHDN and CDR2 is FVKESK. The CDR3 loop is CASSQGLLSGASVLTF. Here the CDR3 DNA reads TGTGCCAGCAGCCAAGGTCTTCTCTCTGGGGCCAGCGTCTTGACTTTC.

The rearrangement joins TRBV7-6 to TRBJ2-1; D could derive from TRBD1 or TRBD2 (6 bases each). The CDR3 totals 12 residues. Germline CDR1 is SGHVS and CDR2 is FNYEAQ. Deletions cut 4 bases from V and 8 bases from J, with 9 bases between. The CDR3, as DNA: TGTGCCAGCAGCTCGAGGGGGGATGAGCAGTTCTTC. Translation gives CASSSRGDEQFF.

In this sample, this clonotype turned up many times. The J gene is TRBJ2-7, the V gene TRBV4-2, with 7 bases matching TRBD1. V was clipped by 9 bases and J by 2 bases; unmatched bases: 13. The CDR3 length is 15 residues. Germline V lookup: CDR1 LGHNA, CDR2 YNFKEQ. This CDR3 reads CASRFKRDRPYEQYF. The CDR3 coding sequence is TGTGCCAGTCGATTTAAACGGGACAGACCCTACGAGCAGTACTTC.

Comments on this clonotype: Possible read error: a much larger clone is one base away. The chain uses TRBV3-1 and TRBJ1-6; possible D gene TRBD1, 6 bases. The CDR3 contains 14 residues. The V gene lost 4 bases and the J gene lost 8 bases, with 12 bases spanning the gap. Per germline, CDR1 LGHDT and CDR2 YNNKEL (reference sequence). The CDR3 nucleotides read TGTGCCAGCAGCCGAGCAGGGGAGGATTCACCCCTCCACTTT. This translates into CASSRAGEDSPLHF.

This chain joins TRBV6-5 and TRBJ1-2; TRBD1 matches 7 bases. Trimming at V came to 3 bases and at J to 4 bases, leaving 2 bases not matched to a gene. Germline V gene data show CDR1 as MNHEY and CDR2 as SVGAGI. CDR3 length equals 13 residues. This CDR3 is CASSYRTGYGYTF. In nucleotides, the CDR3 is TGTGCCAGCAGTTATCGGACAGGCTATGGCTACACCTTC.

The V gene is TRBV10-3, the J gene TRBJ2-2; either TRBD1 or TRBD2 may supply D (5 bases each). Trimming left V 10 bases short and J 0 bases short, with 9 bases between. The CDR3 consists of 13 residues. Germline assignment: CDR1 ENHRY and CDR2 SYGVKD. CDR3 nucleotide sequence: TGTGCCACTAGGGGACCGAACACCGGGGAGCTGTTTTTT. Translated: CATRGPNTGELFF.

V gene TRBV20-1 combines with J gene TRBJ2-1; 11 nucleotides agree with TRBD1. The V and J ends lost 5 bases and 9 bases, in that order; junction bases with no gene match: 9. This CDR3 comprises 14 residues. From germline, CDR1 is DFQATT and CDR2 SNEGSKA (reference sequence). The DNA of the CDR3 is TGCAGTGCTTTCCCGGGACAGGGGGTGGGTGAGCAGTTCTTC. Translation: CSAFPGQGVGEQFF.

In its sample, this clonotype was seen a few times. The chain couples TRBV3-1 to TRBJ1-4; possibly TRBD1 for D (5 bases). The CDR3 has 16 amino acids. Trimming removed 1 base at V and 2 bases at J, with 11 bases between. CDR1 and CDR2 from the germline V gene are LGHDT and YNNKEL (reference sequence). CDR3 bases: TGTGCCAGCAGCCAAGCCCCGACAGAGACTAATGAAAAACTGTTTTTT. Its protein is CASSQAPTETNEKLFF.

This clonotype has more than one count but fewer than ten. The V gene is TRBV9, the J gene TRBJ2-1, with D uncertain. Trimming removed 4 bases at V and 5 bases at J, with 16 bases between. CDR1 and CDR2 from the germline V gene are SGDLS and YYNGEE. The CDR3 is 15 amino acids. CDR3 nucleotides: TGTGCCAGCAGCCCCAGAATGGGGTGGGACAATGAGCAGTTCTTC. Translation: CASSPRMGWDNEQFF.